The 11 T cell receptor beta chains below all came from one sample that was sequenced in a study of identical twins listed by TCRdb under 2016. Library creation used 5' RACE. Sequencer: Illumina HiSeq 2000. Using fastp at Q25 and MiXCR, TCRdb reprocessed the public reads and kept productive beta chains. Entries that share a CDR3 protein sequence are merged under the most common genes and DNA. The sample table lists fewer than 800,000 distinct CDR3 sequences, under 8.5% of them with a count of one. Of the sample, over 1.5% falls within the top ten clones. Separately, the same data were catalogued under a study of yellow fever vaccine responses in identical twins.

The sample was PBMCs. The receptor source for this set is a woman in her late teens or twenties in good health.

The chain joins TRBV6-1 to TRBJ2-1, with 7 positions matching TRBD1. The V and J ends lost 4 bases and 13 bases, in that order; junction bases with no gene match: 13. The CDR3 consists of 14 residues. Germline-derived CDR1 and CDR2 are MNHNS and SASEGT. This chain's CDR3 is CASSGRTGGVFQFF. The CDR3 region has the DNA TGTGCCAGCAGTGGAAGGACAGGCGGCGTATTCCAGTTCTTC.

This chain uses TRBV9 with TRBJ2-5; 14 positions match TRBD2. This CDR3 contains 18 residues. Germline CDR1 and CDR2: SGDLS and YYNGEE. With V trimmed by 4 bases and J by 4 bases, 12 bases remained unmatched. CDR3 in amino acids: CASSTGTSGSFFGETQYF. The CDR3 DNA is TGTGCCAGCAGCACCGGGACTAGCGGGAGTTTTTTTGGAGAGACCCAGTACTTC. The variable domain in full, completed from reference TRBV9 and TRBJ2-5, reads DSGVTQTPKHLITATGQRVTLRCSPRSGDLSVYWYQQSLDQGLQFLIQYYNGEERAKGNILERFSAQQFPDLHSELNLSSLELGDSALYFCASSTGTSGSFFGETQYFGPGTRLLVL.

This clonotype was counted between two and nine times. V usage is TRBV6-5 and J usage is TRBJ2-5; a weak D match, TRBD2 (5 bases). CDR1 is MNHEY, CDR2 SVGAGI, per germline. The CDR3 sequence is 15 residues long. The V end was cut by 0 bases, the J end by 7 bases, with 15 bases between. The CDR3 is CASSYSVASEGTQYF. The CDR3 DNA reads TGTGCCAGCAGTTACTCCGTAGCGTCCGAAGGGACCCAGTACTTC.

This clonotype was seen only a few times. V is TRBV10-3 and J is TRBJ2-6, with 10 bases aligning to TRBD1. Germline CDR1 and CDR2: ENHRY and SYGVKD. The length of the CDR3 is 15 residues. V trimming: 9 bases; J trimming: 0 bases; junction bases outside the gene matches: 2. The chain's CDR3 is CAMGTGVSGANVLTF. The CDR3, as DNA: TGTGCCATGGGGACAGGGGTCTCTGGGGCCAACGTCCTGACTTTC.

The chain has TRBV4-1 and TRBJ2-7; D is perhaps TRBD1 (6 bases). V lost 3 bases to trimming and J lost 2 bases, with 8 bases between them. The CDR3 is 13 amino acids. Germline CDR1 MGHRA, CDR2 YSYEKL. CDR3: CASSHRGAYEQYF. For the CDR3, the DNA is TGCGCCAGCAGCCACAGGGGAGCCTACGAGCAGTACTTC.

This clonotype was counted only a few times. The chain is built from TRBV10-3 and TRBJ2-1; a weak D match, TRBD2 (5 bases). The CDR3 is 13 residues long. The V and J ends lost 10 bases and 5 bases respectively, with 15 bases between them. In germline, CDR1 is ENHRY, CDR2 SYGVKD. CDR3 amino acids: CANRGAPDNEQFF. CDR3 nucleotide sequence: TGTGCCAACCGGGGTGCCCCCGACAATGAGCAGTTCTTC.

This clonotype showed up many times. The J gene is TRBJ1-1, the V gene TRBV27; D ambiguous. Trimming cost V 2 bases and J 1 base, with 17 bases left between them. In germline, CDR1 is MNHEY, CDR2 SMNVEV (reference sequence). This CDR3 is built from 17 residues. DNA for the CDR3: TGTGCCAGCAGTTTACTTCCTGGTTACCCTGGGAACACTGAAGCTTTCTTT. Translated: CASSLLPGYPGNTEAFF.

The J gene is TRBJ2-5, the V gene TRBV12-3 or TRBV12-4; D not certain. The V and J ends lost 6 bases and 4 bases respectively, with 9 bases between them. The CDR3 loop spans 12 amino acids. The CDR3 DNA is TGTGCCAGCAGCCGCCGGAGAGAGACCCAGTACTTC. This encodes CASSRRRETQYF.

CDR3 residues: CSAWTGGGQPQHF. In DNA form, the CDR3 reads TGCAGTGCGTGGACAGGGGGCGGTCAGCCCCAGCATTTT. The chain has TRBV20-1 and TRBJ1-5; 11 bases line up with TRBD1. Germline CDR1 reads DFQATT; CDR2 reads SNEGSKA (reference sequence). Trimming at V came to 6 bases and at J to 6 bases, leaving 4 bases not matched to a gene. This CDR3 region has 13 residues.

The rearrangement uses TRBV6-5 and TRBJ2-4, with D uncertain. Trimming took 4 bases from V and 13 from J, leaving 17 bases between them. This CDR3 contains 13 residues. Germline V CDR1 and CDR2: MNHEY, SVGAGI. The CDR3 protein is CASSSKPRAYQYF. The DNA for the CDR3 is TGTGCCAGCAGTTCTAAACCCCGGGCCTACCAGTACTTC.

This clonotype was counted a few times. This sequence joins TRBV5-5 and TRBJ2-3; TRBD2 matches at 8 bases. V lost 4 bases to trimming and J lost 2 bases; unmatched junction nucleotides: 9. The CDR3 is 16 residues long. Per the germline V gene, CDR1 is SGHKS and CDR2 is YYEKEE (reference sequence). The CDR3 protein is CASSGRLATHTDTQYF. As DNA, the CDR3 is TGTGCCAGCAGCGGACGACTAGCGACCCACACAGATACGCAGTATTTT.